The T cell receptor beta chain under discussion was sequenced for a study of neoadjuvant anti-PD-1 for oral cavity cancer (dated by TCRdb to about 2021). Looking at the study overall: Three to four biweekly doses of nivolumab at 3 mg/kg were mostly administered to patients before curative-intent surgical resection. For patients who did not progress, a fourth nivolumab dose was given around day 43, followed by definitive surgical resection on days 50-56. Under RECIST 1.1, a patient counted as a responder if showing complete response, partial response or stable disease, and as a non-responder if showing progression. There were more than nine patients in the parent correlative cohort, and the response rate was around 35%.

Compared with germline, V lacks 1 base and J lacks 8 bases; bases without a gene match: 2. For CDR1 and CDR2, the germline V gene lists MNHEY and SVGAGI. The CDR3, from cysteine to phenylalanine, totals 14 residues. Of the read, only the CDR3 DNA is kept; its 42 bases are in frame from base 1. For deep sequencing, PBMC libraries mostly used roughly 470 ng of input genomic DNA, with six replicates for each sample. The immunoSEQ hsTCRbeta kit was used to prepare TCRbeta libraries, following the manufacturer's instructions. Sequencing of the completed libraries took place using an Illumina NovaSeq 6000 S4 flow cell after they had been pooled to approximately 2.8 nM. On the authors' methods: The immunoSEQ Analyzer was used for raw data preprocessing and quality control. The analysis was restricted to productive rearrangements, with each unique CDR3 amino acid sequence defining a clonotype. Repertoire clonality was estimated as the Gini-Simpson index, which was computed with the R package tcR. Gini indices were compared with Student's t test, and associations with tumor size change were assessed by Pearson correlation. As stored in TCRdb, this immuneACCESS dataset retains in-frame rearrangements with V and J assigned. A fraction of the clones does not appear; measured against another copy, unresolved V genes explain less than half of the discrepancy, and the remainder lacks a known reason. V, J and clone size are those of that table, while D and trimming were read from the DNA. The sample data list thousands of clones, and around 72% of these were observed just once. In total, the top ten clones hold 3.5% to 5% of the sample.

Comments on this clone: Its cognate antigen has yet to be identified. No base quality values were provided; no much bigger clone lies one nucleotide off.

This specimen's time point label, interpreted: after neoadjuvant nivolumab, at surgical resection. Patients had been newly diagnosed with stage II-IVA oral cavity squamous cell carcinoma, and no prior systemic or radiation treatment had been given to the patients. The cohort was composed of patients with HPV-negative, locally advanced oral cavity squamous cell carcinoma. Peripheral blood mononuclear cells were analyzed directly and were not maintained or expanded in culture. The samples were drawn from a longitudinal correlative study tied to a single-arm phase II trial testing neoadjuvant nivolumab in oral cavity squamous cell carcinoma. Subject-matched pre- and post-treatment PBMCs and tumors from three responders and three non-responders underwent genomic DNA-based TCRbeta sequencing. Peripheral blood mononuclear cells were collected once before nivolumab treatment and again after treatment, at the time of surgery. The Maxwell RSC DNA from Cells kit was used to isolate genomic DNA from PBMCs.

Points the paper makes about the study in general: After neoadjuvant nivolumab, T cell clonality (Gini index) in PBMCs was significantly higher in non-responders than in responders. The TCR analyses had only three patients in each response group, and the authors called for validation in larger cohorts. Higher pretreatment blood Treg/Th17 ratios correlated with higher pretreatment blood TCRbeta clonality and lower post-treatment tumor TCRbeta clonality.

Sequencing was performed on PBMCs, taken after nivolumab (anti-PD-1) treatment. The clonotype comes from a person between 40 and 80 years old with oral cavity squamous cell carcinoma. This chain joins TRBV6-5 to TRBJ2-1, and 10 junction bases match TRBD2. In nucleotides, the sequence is TGTGCCAGCAGTTACTTAGGACTAGCGGATGAGCAGTTCTTC. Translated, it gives CASSYLGLADEQFF.